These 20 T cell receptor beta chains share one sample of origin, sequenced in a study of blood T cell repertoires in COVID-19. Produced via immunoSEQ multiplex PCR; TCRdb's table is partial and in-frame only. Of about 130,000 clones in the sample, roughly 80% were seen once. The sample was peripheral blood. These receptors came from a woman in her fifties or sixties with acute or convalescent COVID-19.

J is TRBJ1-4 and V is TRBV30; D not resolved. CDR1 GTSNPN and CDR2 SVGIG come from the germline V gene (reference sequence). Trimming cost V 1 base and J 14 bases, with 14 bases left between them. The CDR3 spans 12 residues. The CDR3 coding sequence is TGTGCCTGGAGTGCATATGAGAGAGGGCTGTTTTTT. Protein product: CAWSAYERGLFF.

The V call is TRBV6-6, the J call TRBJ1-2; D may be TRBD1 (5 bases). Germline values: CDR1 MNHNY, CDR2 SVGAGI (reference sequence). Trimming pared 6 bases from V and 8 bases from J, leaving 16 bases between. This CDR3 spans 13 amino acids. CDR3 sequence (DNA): TGTGCCAGCAGACCCGGGGGGGTGGAGGGCTACACCTTC. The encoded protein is CASRPGGVEGYTF.

The chain's CDR3 is CASIVTGWDGYTF. CDR3 nucleotides: TGTGCCAGCATAGTGACAGGGTGGGATGGCTACACCTTC. V gene TRBV2 combines with J gene TRBJ1-2; 7 bases map to TRBD1. Per the germline V gene, CDR1 is SNHLY and CDR2 is FYNNEI. V lost 7 bases, J lost 6 bases, and 8 bases stayed unmatched. CDR3 length equals 13 residues.

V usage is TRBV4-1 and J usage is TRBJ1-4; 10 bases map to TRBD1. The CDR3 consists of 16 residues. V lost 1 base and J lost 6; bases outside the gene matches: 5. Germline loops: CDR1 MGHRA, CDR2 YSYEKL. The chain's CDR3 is CASSQGSTGGYEKLFF. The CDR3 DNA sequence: TGCGCCAGCAGCCAAGGTTCGACAGGGGGCTATGAAAAACTGTTTTTT.

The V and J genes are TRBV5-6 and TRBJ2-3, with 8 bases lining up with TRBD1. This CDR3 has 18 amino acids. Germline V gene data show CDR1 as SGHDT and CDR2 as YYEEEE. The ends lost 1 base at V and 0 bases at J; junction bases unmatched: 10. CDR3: CASSLRDRIYESTDTQYF. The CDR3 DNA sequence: TGTGCCAGCAGCTTGCGGGACAGGATATACGAGAGCACAGATACGCAGTATTTT.

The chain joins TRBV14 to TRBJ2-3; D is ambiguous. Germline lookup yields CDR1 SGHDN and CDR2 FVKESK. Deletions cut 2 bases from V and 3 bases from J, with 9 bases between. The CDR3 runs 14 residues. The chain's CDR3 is CASSQRVVTDTQYF. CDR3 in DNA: TGTGCCAGCAGCCAACGGGTAGTGACAGATACGCAGTATTTT.

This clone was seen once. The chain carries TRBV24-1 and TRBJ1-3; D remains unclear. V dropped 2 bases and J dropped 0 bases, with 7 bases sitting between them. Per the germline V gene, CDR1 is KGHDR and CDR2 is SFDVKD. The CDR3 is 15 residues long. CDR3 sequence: CATSDSVNSGNTIYF. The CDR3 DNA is TGTGCCACCAGTGATTCCGTTAACTCTGGAAACACCATATATTTT.

In DNA form, the CDR3 reads TGCGCCAGCAGCTTGGGCACAGGGGTTGTGGGGGAAAAACTGTTTTTT. Its translation is CASSLGTGVVGEKLFF. This chain connects TRBV5-1 to TRBJ1-4; 7 bases agree with TRBD1. Germline V gene sequence: CDR1 SGHRS, CDR2 YFSETQ. The ends lost 0 bases at V and 8 bases at J; junction bases unmatched: 10. The CDR3 covers 16 residues.

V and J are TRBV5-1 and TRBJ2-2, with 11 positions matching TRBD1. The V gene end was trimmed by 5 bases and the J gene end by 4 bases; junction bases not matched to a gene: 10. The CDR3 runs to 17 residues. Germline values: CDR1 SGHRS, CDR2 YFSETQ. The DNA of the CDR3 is TGCGCCAGCAGACCCCCCGGGACAGGGGGTATCACCGGGGAGCTGTTTTTT. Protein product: CASRPPGTGGITGELFF. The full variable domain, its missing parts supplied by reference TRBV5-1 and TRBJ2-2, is KAGVTQTPRYLIKTRGQQVTLSCSPISGHRSVSWYQQTPGQGLQFLFEYFSETQRNKGNFPGRFSGRQFSNSRSEMNVSTLELGDSALYLCASRPPGTGGITGELFFGEGSRLTVL.

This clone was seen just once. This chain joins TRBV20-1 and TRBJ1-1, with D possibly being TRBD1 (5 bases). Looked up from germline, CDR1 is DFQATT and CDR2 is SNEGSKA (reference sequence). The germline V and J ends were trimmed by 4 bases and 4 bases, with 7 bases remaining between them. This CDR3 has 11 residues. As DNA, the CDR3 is TGCAGTGCTAAACAGGCCACTGAAGCTTTCTTT. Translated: CSAKQATEAFF.

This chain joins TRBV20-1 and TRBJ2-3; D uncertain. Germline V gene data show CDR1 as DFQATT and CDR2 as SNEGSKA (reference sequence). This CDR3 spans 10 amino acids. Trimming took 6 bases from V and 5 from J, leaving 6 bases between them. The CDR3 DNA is TGCAGTGCCCCCCTAGATACGCAGTATTTT. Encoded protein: CSAPLDTQYF.

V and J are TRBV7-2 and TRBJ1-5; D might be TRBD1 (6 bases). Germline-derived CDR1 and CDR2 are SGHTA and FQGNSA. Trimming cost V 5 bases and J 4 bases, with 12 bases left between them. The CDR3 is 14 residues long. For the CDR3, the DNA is TGTGCCAGCAGCCAACAGGACAGTAATCAGCCCCAGCATTTT. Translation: CASSQQDSNQPQHF.

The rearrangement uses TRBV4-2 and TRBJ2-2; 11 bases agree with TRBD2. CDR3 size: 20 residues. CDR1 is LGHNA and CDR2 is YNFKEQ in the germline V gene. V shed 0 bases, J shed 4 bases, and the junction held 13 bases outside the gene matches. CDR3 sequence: CASSQEGRLAGPGGTGELFF. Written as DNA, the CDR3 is TGTGCCAGCAGCCAAGAGGGAAGACTAGCGGGGCCCGGTGGCACCGGGGAGCTGTTTTTT.

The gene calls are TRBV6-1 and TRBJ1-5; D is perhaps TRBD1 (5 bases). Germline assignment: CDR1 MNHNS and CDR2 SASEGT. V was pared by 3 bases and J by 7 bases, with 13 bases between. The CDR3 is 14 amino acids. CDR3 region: CASSEGGTAQPQHF. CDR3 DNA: TGTGCCAGCAGTGAGGGGGGAACAGCCCAGCCCCAGCATTTT.

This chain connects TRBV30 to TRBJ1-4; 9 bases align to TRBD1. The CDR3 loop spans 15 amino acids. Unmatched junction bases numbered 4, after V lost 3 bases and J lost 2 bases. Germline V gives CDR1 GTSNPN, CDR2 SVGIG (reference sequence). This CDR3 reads CAWSLQGATNEKLFF. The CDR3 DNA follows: TGTGCCTGGAGCTTACAGGGGGCGACTAATGAAAAACTGTTTTTT.

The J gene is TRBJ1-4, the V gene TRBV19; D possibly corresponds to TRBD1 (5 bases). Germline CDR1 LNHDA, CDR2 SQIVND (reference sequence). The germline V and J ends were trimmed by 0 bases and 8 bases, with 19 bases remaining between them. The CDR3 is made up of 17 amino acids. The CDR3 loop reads CASSIDRSSRANEKLFF. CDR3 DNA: TGTGCCAGTAGTATAGATCGGTCTTCCAGGGCAAACGAAAAACTGTTTTTT.

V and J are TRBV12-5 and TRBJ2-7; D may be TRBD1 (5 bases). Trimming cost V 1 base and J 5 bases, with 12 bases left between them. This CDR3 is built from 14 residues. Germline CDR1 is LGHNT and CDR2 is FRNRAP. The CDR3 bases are TGTGCTAGTGGTTTGGAGGCCAGGGTAAACGAGCAGTACTTC. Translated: CASGLEARVNEQYF.

The CDR3 loop reads CATSDGGRGQPQHF. The CDR3 DNA reads TGTGCCACCAGTGACGGAGGGCGGGGGCAGCCCCAGCATTTT. The chain combines TRBV24-1 with TRBJ1-5; a possible D gene is TRBD1 (5 bases). Trimming pared 4 bases from V and 7 bases from J, leaving 13 bases between. The germline gives CDR1 KGHDR, CDR2 SFDVKD. The CDR3 has 14 residues.

The CDR3 sequence: CANTLGAGAENTGELFF. In DNA, the CDR3 is TGTGCCAACACCCTGGGAGCGGGGGCCGAGAACACCGGGGAGCTGTTTTTT. V usage is TRBV2 and J usage is TRBJ2-2; 8 positions match TRBD2. The CDR3 runs 17 residues. Germline V gene sequence: CDR1 SNHLY, CDR2 FYNNEI. The junction had 14 bases not matched to a gene; V was cut back by 10 bases and J by 1 base.

CDR3 amino acids: CAWSAGVLSTEAFF. CDR3 nucleotide sequence: TGTGCCTGGAGTGCGGGAGTTCTGAGTACTGAAGCTTTCTTT. The chain carries TRBV30 and TRBJ1-1; the D is unclear. The CDR3 spans 14 residues. Germline V gene data show CDR1 as GTSNPN and CDR2 as SVGIG (reference sequence). Deletions cut 1 base from V and 5 bases from J, with 14 bases between.